What follows is one T cell receptor (beta chain) and its context. The antigen is unknown. The data derive from a study of T cells expressing NK-cell markers. Overall study: CD3+CD56+NKG2C+, CD3+CD56+NKG2C- and CD3+CD56-NKG2C+ T cells, once sorted, supplied the TCR beta repertoires. The study sequenced eight donors, seven HCMV-seropositive and one seronegative. The study, taken as a whole, reports: Clones of NKG2C+ T cells that had expanded were of unclear HCMV specificity.

Researchers built TCR beta cDNA using 5'RACE template switching with UMIs. TCRdb derives one entry per CDR3 protein from the 5' RACE reads, leaving out DNA. In all, the sample yields 400,000 to 550,000 distinct CDR3 sequences. The TCR sequence derives from a woman between 18 and 70 years old in good health. The sequenced sample was blood T cells: a sorted CD56 or NKG2C T cell subset, CD4+ or CD8+ T cells, or bulk PBMC T cells (not recorded which).

CDR3 sequence reads: CASSWRGREETQYF. The chain joins TRBV5-4 to TRBJ2-5; TCRdb picks TRBD2, but there is no DNA to check that call. Per the germline V gene, CDR1 is SGHNT and CDR2 is YYREEE (reference sequence). The CDR3 has 14 residues.